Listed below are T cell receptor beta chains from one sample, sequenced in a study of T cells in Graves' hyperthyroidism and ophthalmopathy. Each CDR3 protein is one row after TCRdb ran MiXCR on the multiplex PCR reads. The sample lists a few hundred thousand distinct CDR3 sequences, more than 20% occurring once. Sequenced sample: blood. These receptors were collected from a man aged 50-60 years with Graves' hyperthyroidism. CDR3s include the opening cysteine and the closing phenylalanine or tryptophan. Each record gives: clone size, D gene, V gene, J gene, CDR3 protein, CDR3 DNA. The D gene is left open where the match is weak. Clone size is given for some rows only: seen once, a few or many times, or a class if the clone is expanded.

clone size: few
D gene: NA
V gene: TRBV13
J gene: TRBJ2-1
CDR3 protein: CASSEGEGPSYNEQFF
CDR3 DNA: TGTGCCAGCAGCGAGGGGGAGGGTCCTTCCTACAATGAGCAGTTCTTC

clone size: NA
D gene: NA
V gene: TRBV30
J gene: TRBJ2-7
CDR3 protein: CAWDAAGFYEQYF
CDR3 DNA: TGTGCCTGGGACGCGGCGGGATTCTACGAGCAGTACTTC

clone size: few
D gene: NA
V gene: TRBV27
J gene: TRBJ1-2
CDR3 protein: CASSLSGGGRGGYTF
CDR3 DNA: TGTGCCAGCAGTTTATCTGGGGGAGGCCGAGGAGGCTACACCTTC

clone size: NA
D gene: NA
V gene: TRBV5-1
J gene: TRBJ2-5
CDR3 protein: CASRESGGFFQYF
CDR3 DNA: TGCGCCAGCAGAGAGAGTGGGGGCTTTTTTCAGTACTTC

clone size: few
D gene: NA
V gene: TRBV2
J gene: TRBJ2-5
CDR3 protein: CASATGVPETQYF
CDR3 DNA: TGTGCCAGCGCGACCGGGGTTCCGGAGACCCAGTACTTC

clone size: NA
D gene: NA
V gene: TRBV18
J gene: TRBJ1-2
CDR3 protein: CASSGTRGYGYTF
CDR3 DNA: TGTGCCAGCTCAGGGACCCGTGGCTATGGCTACACCTTC

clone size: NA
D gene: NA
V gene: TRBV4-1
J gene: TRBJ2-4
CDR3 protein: CASSQVAVAKNIQYF
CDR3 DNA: TGCGCCAGCAGCCAAGTCGCGGTAGCCAAAAACATTCAGTACTTC

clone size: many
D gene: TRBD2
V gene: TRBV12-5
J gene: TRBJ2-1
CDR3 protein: CASALGLAGNEQFF
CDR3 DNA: TGTGCTAGTGCCCTGGGACTAGCGGGAAATGAGCAGTTCTTC

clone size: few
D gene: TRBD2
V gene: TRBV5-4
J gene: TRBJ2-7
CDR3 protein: CASSLGLAGGLGYEQYF
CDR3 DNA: TGTGCCAGCAGCTTGGGGCTAGCGGGAGGTTTGGGTTACGAGCAGTACTTC

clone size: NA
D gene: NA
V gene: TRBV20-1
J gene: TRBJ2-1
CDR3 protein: CSARGGGAKFF
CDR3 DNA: TGCAGTGCTAGAGGCGGGGGCGCAAAGTTCTTC

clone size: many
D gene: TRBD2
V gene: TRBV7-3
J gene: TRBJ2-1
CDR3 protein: CASSKVSGLGGNEQFF
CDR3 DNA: TGTGCCAGCAGCAAGGTCTCGGGACTAGGTGGGAATGAGCAGTTCTTC

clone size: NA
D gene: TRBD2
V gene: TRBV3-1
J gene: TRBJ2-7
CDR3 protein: CAISHAGLAAYEQYF
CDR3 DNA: TGTGCCATCAGCCACGCGGGACTAGCGGCCTACGAGCAGTACTTC

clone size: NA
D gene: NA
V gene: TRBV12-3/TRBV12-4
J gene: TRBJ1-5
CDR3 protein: CASSFISRIRPGDYSNQPQHF
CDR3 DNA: TGTGCCAGCAGTTTTATTAGCCGGATAAGACCGGGGGACTATAGCAATCAGCCCCAGCATTTT

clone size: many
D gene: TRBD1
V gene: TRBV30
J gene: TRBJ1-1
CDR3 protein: CAWRGQGNRAFF
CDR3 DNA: TGTGCCTGGAGGGGACAGGGTAATCGAGCTTTCTTT

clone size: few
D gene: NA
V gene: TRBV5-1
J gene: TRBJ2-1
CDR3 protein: CASSSGTFPASYNEQFF
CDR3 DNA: TGCGCCAGCAGCTCCGGGACTTTTCCAGCCTCCTACAATGAGCAGTTCTTC

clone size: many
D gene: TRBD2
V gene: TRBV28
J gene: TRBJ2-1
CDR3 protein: CASSRPGLAGNEQFF
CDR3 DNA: TGTGCCAGCAGCCGGCCGGGACTAGCCGGCAATGAGCAGTTCTTC

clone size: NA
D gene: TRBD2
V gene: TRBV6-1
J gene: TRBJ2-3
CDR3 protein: CASSPLAARDTQYF
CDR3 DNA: TGTGCCAGCAGTCCACTAGCGGCGAGAGATACGCAGTATTTT

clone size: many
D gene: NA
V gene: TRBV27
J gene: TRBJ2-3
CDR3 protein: CASSLSGGGGSADTQYF
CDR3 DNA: TGTGCCAGCAGCCTAAGTGGGGGGGGCGGGAGTGCAGATACGCAGTATTTT

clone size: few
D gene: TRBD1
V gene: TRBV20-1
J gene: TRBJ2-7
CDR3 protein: CSASPLIGTAYEQYF
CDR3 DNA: TGCAGTGCTAGTCCCCTTATCGGGACAGCCTACGAGCAGTACTTC

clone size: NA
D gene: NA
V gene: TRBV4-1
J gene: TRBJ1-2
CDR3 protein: CASSQDMRNYGYTF
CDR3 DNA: TGCGCCAGCAGCCAAGATATGCGGAACTATGGCTACACCTTC

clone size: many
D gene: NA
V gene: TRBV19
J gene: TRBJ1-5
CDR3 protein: CASSVGGSNQPQHF
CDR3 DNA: TGTGCCAGTAGTGTTGGGGGGAGCAATCAGCCCCAGCATTTT

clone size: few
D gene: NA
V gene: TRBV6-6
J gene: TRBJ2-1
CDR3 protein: CASSYSGGSGSFNEQFF
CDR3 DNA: TGTGCCAGCAGTTACTCCGGGGGCAGCGGGTCCTTCAATGAGCAGTTCTTC

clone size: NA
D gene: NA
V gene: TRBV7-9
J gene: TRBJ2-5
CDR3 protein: CASSKGVQETQYF
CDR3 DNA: TGTGCCAGCAGCAAAGGGGTCCAAGAGACCCAGTACTTC

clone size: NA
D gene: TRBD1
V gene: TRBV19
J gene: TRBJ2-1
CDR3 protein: CASSIGGQGVGVGEQFF
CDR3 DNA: TGTGCCAGTAGTATAGGCGGACAGGGGGTAGGGGTCGGTGAGCAGTTCTTC

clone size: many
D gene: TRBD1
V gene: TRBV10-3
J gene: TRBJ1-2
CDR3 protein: CAISETGEAYGYTF
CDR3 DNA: TGTGCCATCAGTGAGACAGGGGAGGCCTATGGCTACACCTTC

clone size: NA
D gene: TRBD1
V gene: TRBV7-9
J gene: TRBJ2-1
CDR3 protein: CASSSTTGDDEQFF
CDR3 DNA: TGTGCCAGCAGCTCAACGACAGGGGACGATGAGCAGTTCTTC

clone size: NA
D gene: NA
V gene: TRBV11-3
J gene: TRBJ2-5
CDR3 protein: CASSPFVGETQYF
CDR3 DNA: TGTGCCAGCAGCCCCTTCGTAGGAGAGACCCAGTACTTC

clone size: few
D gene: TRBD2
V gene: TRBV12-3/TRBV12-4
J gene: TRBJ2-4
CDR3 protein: CASSFRPSGSKKNIQYF
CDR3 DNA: TGTGCCAGCAGTTTTAGGCCTAGCGGGAGTAAGAAGAACATTCAGTACTTC

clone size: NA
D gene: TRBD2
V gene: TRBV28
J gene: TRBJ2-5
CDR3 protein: CASRGAAGAQYF
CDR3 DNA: TGTGCCAGCAGAGGGGCCGCGGGGGCCCAGTACTTC

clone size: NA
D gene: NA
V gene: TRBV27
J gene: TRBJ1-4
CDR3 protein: CAALLGSVPVVRSEKLFF
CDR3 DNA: TGTGCCGCACTCCTGGGGTCAGTCCCAGTTGTCAGGTCAGAAAAACTGTTTTTT

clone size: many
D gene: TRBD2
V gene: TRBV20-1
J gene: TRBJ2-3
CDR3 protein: CSAAGGGGDTQYF
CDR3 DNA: TGCAGTGCTGCGGGTGGGGGGGGAGATACGCAGTATTTT

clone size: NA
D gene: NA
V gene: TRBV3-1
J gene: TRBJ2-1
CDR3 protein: CASSQPRGMDNEQFF
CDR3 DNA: TGTGCCAGCAGCCAACCTCGGGGGATGGACAATGAGCAGTTCTTC

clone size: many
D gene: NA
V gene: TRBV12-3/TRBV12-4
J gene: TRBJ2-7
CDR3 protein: CASSPGPSYEQYF
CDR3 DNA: TGTGCCAGCAGTCCCGGGCCTTCCTACGAGCAGTACTTC

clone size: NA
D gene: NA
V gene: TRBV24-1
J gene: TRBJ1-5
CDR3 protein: CATSDTGTSSSSQHF
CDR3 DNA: TGTGCCACCAGTGACACCGGGACCTCTTCGTCGTCCCAGCATTTT

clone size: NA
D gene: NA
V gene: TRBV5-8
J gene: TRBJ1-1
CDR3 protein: CASSLDWRQINTEAFF
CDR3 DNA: TGCGCCAGCAGCTTGGATTGGAGGCAGATCAACACTGAAGCTTTCTTT

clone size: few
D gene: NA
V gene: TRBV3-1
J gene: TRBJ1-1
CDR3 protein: CASSHGANTEAFF
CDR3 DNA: TGTGCCAGCAGCCACGGGGCGAACACTGAAGCTTTCTTT

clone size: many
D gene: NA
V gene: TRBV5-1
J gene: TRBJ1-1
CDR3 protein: CASSLTGETEAFF
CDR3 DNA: TGCGCCAGCAGCTTGACGGGAGAGACTGAAGCTTTCTTT

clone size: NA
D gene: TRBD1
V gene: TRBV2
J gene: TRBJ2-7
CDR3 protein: CASREDRDSYEQYF
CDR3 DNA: TGTGCCAGCAGGGAAGACAGGGATTCCTACGAGCAGTACTTC

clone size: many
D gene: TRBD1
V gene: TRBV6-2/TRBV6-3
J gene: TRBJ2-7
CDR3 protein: CATADRTYEQYF
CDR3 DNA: TGTGCCACCGCGGACAGGACCTACGAGCAGTACTTC

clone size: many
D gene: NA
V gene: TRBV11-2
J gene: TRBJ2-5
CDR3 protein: CASSSSGALVETQYF
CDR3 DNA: TGTGCCAGCAGCTCCTCCGGGGCCCTCGTGGAGACCCAGTACTTC

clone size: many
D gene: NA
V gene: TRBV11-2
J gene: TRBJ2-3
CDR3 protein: CASSLELALSTDTQYF
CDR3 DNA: TGTGCCAGCAGCTTAGAGCTAGCTCTCAGCACAGATACGCAGTATTTT